This T cell receptor (beta chain) comes out of a study of OX40 agonist ivuxolimab in advanced cancers. V was shortened by 5 bases and J by 10 bases, with 12 bases between the two germline ends. Germline CDR1 SGHTA, CDR2 FQGNSA. The CDR3 consists of 12 residues. Profiling relied on immunoSEQ multiplex PCR, and the TCRdb table lists in-frame clones only, not all of them. This repertoire shows fewer than 85,000 clones, around 92% found once; its top ten account for 2.5%. V is TRBV7-2 and J is TRBJ2-4; possibly TRBD2 for D (5 bases). The sequencing here drew on CD4+ or CD8+ T cells sorted from blood, taken in a trial of the OX40 agonist ivuxolimab. The TCR originated in an adult with an advanced solid tumor such as melanoma, head and neck, liver or kidney cancer. The CDR3 nucleotides are TGTGCCAGCAGCATCGACCGGGGAATTCAGTACTTC. It translates to CASSIDRGIQYF. The full variable domain, rest sourced from reference TRBV7-2 and TRBJ2-4, is GAGVSQSPSNKVTEKGKDVELRCDPISGHTALYWYRQSLGQGLEFLIYFQGNSAPDKSGLPSDRFSAERTGGSVSTLTIQRTQQEDSAVYLCASSIDRGIQYFGAGTRLSVL.